Shown below are 25 T cell receptor beta chains from a single sample sequenced in a study of control samples from healthy donors and cancer patients. Sequenced by immunoSEQ multiplex PCR; TCRdb stores in-frame clones only, minus some. This repertoire shows almost 85,000 clones, about 93% found once; its top ten account for around 4.7%. The sequenced sample was blood. Receptor source: a woman aged 18-29 years in good health.

The table lists this clone with a few counts. This chain joins TRBV19 and TRBJ1-5; a weak D match, TRBD1 (6 bases). The CDR3 length is 14 residues. Germline V CDR1 and CDR2: LNHDA, SQIVND (reference sequence). The germline V and J ends were trimmed by 7 bases and 2 bases, with 12 bases remaining between them. CDR3 sequence reads: CASNREEGNQPQHF. As DNA, the CDR3 is TGTGCCAGTAACAGGGAGGAAGGCAATCAGCCCCAGCATTTT.

The chain employs TRBV29-1 and TRBJ1-6, with a tentative D call TRBD1 (6 bases). Trimming cost V 4 bases and J 14 bases, with 15 bases left between them. CDR1 is SQVTM and CDR2 is ANQGSEA in the germline V gene. This CDR3 contains 12 residues. For the CDR3, the DNA is TGCAGCGTTGTTCTGGGTCAGGGGACCCTCCACTTT. Protein sequence: CSVVLGQGTLHF. The full variable domain, in which reference TRBV29-1 and TRBJ1-6 provide the parts outside the CDR3, is SAVISQKPSRDICQRGTSLTIQCQVDSQVTMMFWYRQQPGQSLTLIATANQGSEATYESGFVIDKFPISRPNLTFSTLTVSNMSPEDSSIYLCSVVLGQGTLHFGNGTRLTVT.

The chain's CDR3 is CASSVAAGGSPLHF. DNA of the CDR3: TGTGCCAGCAGCGTAGCGGCAGGAGGTTCACCCCTCCACTTT. The chain joins TRBV9 to TRBJ1-6; no clear D gene. The V gene lost 0 bases and the J gene lost 9 bases, with 10 bases spanning the gap. CDR1 is SGDLS and CDR2 is YYNGEE in the germline V gene. The length of the CDR3 is 14 residues. The full variable domain, with the rest looked up from reference TRBV9 and TRBJ1-6, is DSGVTQTPKHLITATGQRVTLRCSPRSGDLSVYWYQQSLDQGLQFLIQYYNGEERAKGNILERFSAQQFPDLHSELNLSSLELGDSALYFCASSVAAGGSPLHFGNGTRLTVT.

This chain joins TRBV28 and TRBJ2-3; D is uncertain. The CDR3 covers 14 residues. CDR1 and CDR2 (germline): MDHEN, SYDVKM. Between the trimmed V and J ends, which lost 7 bases and 4 bases, there was a span of 15 bases. In DNA form, the CDR3 reads TGTGCCAGCAACCCGTCATATGGGTCAGATACGCAGTATTTT. Translated: CASNPSYGSDTQYF.

The count of this clone is one. The rearrangement joins TRBV19 to TRBJ2-7, with unresolved D. This CDR3 contains 13 residues. CDR1 and CDR2 from the germline V gene are LNHDA and SQIVND (reference sequence). Trimming removed 11 bases at V and 3 bases at J, with 17 bases between. The CDR3 reads CASARIIGYEQYF. DNA of the CDR3: TGTGCCTCAGCCAGGATTATCGGCTACGAGCAGTACTTC. The variable domain in full, completed from reference TRBV19 and TRBJ2-7, reads DGGITQSPKYLFRKEGQNVTLSCEQNLNHDAMYWYRQDPGQGLRLIYYSQIVNDFQKGDIAEGYSVSREKKESFPLTVTSAQKNPTAFYLCASARIIGYEQYFGPGTRLTVT.

This clone has only one observation. The V gene is TRBV6-2 or TRBV6-3, the J gene TRBJ1-5, with 9 bases that match TRBD1. The CDR3 is 15 amino acids. The junction had 11 bases not matched to a gene; V was cut back by 7 bases and J by 7 bases. Germline V gene data show CDR1 as MNHEY and CDR2 as SVGEGT. The CDR3 DNA is TGTGCCAGCACCCCCCCGGGACAGGGTGGCCAGCCCCAGCATTTT. Its protein product is CASTPPGQGGQPQHF.

V is TRBV28 and J is TRBJ1-4; D perhaps matches TRBD1 (6 bases). The CDR3 covers 15 residues. Germline lookup yields CDR1 MDHEN and CDR2 SYDVKM. Trimming stripped 2 bases from V and 11 bases from J, with 18 bases between. This chain's CDR3 is CASSLSPAGAEKLFF. For the CDR3, the DNA is TGTGCCAGCAGTTTAAGCCCCGCAGGGGCGGAGAAACTGTTTTTT.

The chain uses TRBV19 and TRBJ2-3, with TRBD1 identical over 11 bases. Germline CDR1 is LNHDA and CDR2 is SQIVND (reference sequence). This CDR3 comprises 13 residues. The V segment lost 8 bases and the J segment 14 bases; nucleotides outside the gene matches: 12. CDR3 residues: CASGQGAVDRMYF. DNA of the CDR3: TGTGCCAGTGGACAGGGGGCGGTGGACCGGATGTATTTT.

The chain couples TRBV18 to TRBJ1-1; D is ambiguous. Germline-derived CDR1 and CDR2 are KGHSH and LQKENI. The CDR3 length is 12 residues. V lost 3 bases to trimming and J lost 8 bases, with 10 bases between them. As DNA, the CDR3 is TGTGCCAGCTCACCGGGTCAGATAGAAGCTTTCTTT. It encodes CASSPGQIEAFF.

J is TRBJ2-1 and V is TRBV18; D assignment may be TRBD1 or TRBD2 (5 bases each). Germline CDR1 KGHSH, CDR2 LQKENI. The CDR3 spans 16 residues. The V end lost 4 bases, the J end lost 6 bases, and 19 bases lay between the germline ends. In DNA, the CDR3 is TGTGCCAGCTCACAGTGGGCTTATTCTGGGGGCAATGAGCAGTTCTTC. Translating it yields CASSQWAYSGGNEQFF.

J is TRBJ1-1 and V is TRBV19; no definite D call. The CDR3 runs 12 residues. Germline values: CDR1 LNHDA, CDR2 SQIVND (reference sequence). Trimming took off 5 bases at V and 0 bases at J, with 4 bases between the two ends. CDR3 coding DNA: TGTGCCAGTAGTTGGATGAACACTGAAGCTTTCTTT. The encoded protein is CASSWMNTEAFF.

V gene TRBV3-1 (or the pseudogene TRBV3-2) combines with J gene TRBJ1-1; TRBD1 aligns across 9 bases. CDR3 length: 14 amino acids. Germline values: CDR1 LGHDT, CDR2 YNNKEL (reference sequence). J lost 3 bases, V lost 4 bases, and 3 bases had no gene match. The CDR3 DNA is TGTGCCAGCAGCCCGCGGACAGGGGACACTGAAGCTTTCTTT. Protein sequence: CASSPRTGDTEAFF.

The V and J genes are TRBV18 and TRBJ2-7; perhaps D is TRBD1 or TRBD2 (5 bases each). In germline, CDR1 is KGHSH, CDR2 LQKENI. V lost 2 bases and J 5 bases, leaving 13 bases between the germline ends. The CDR3 runs 14 residues. The CDR3 region is CASSPARGVDEQYF. In DNA, the CDR3 is TGTGCCAGCTCACCAGCTAGAGGGGTGGACGAGCAGTACTTC.

V and J are TRBV19 and TRBJ2-7, with 7 bases matching TRBD1. With 3 bases clipped from V and 6 bases from J, the junction kept 5 bases outside the gene matches. There are 13 residues in the CDR3. Per germline, CDR1 LNHDA and CDR2 SQIVND (reference sequence). In DNA form, the CDR3 reads TGTGCCAGTAGTATCGACAGGGCTGGCGAGCAGTACTTC. Its translation is CASSIDRAGEQYF.

J is TRBJ2-7 and V is TRBV5-8; TRBD2 aligns across 10 bases. With 1 base clipped from V and 7 bases from J, the junction kept 17 bases outside the gene matches. Germline V gene sequence: CDR1 SGHTS, CDR2 YDEGEE. The CDR3 extends over 18 amino acids. The CDR3 protein is CASSLNEREGPLVTEQYF. DNA for the CDR3: TGTGCCAGCAGCTTGAATGAGCGGGAGGGCCCGCTGGTCACGGAGCAGTACTTC.

The V and J genes are TRBV7-6 and TRBJ2-5, with TRBD1 matching 8 bases. V lost 4 bases and J lost 5; bases outside the gene matches: 21. Germline V gives CDR1 SGHVS, CDR2 FNYEAQ. CDR3 length: 19 amino acids. This CDR3 is CASSYGSGTGVGVRETQYF. The CDR3 region has the DNA TGTGCCAGCAGCTATGGATCCGGGACAGGAGTGGGGGTCAGGGAGACCCAGTACTTC.

The gene calls are TRBV27 and TRBJ2-7; D ambiguous. Trimming pared 6 bases from V and 0 bases from J, leaving 12 bases between. Germline loops: CDR1 MNHEY, CDR2 SMNVEV (reference sequence). The CDR3 has 14 residues. The CDR3 here is CASRLTGSSYEQYF. In DNA, the CDR3 is TGTGCCAGCAGACTTACCGGCAGCTCCTACGAGCAGTACTTC.

The V call is TRBV5-1, the J call TRBJ1-3; D not certain. The CDR3 consists of 15 residues. Germline loops: CDR1 SGHRS, CDR2 YFSETQ. Deletions cut 4 bases from V and 0 bases from J, with 11 bases between. The DNA of the CDR3 is TGCGCCAGCAGCCGTGACACTACCTCTGGAAACACCATATATTTT. Residues: CASSRDTTSGNTIYF.

This rearrangement joins TRBV15 to TRBJ2-1; 13 positions match TRBD2. CDR3 length: 17 residues. From germline, CDR1 is LNHNV and CDR2 YYDKDF (reference sequence). Trimming took 0 bases from V and 7 from J; bases not matched to a gene: 6. The CDR3 loop is CATSRDPTGLAGNEQFF. The CDR3 DNA reads TGTGCCACCAGCAGAGATCCAACGGGACTAGCGGGAAATGAGCAGTTCTTC. Supplemented by reference TRBV15 and TRBJ2-1, the full variable domain reads DAMVIQNPRYQVTQFGKPVTLSCSQTLNHNVMYWYQQKSSQAPKLLFHYYDKDFNNEADTPDNFQSRRPNTSFCFLDIRSPGLGDTAMYLCATSRDPTGLAGNEQFFGPGTRLTVL.

CDR3 coding DNA: TGTGCCAGCAGCTCGGGACTGGAAGCTTTCTTT. This codes for CASSSGLEAFF. The chain recombines TRBV5-4 with TRBJ1-1; D is perhaps TRBD1 (5 bases). Germline V gives CDR1 SGHNT, CDR2 YYREEE (reference sequence). This CDR3 spans 11 amino acids. The V gene lost 3 bases and the J gene lost 8 bases, with 8 bases spanning the gap. Full variable domain (remainder filled in from reference TRBV5-4 and TRBJ1-1): ETGVTQSPTHLIKTRGQQVTLRCSSQSGHNTVSWYQQALGQGPQFIFQYYREEENGRGNFPPRFSGLQFPNYSSELNVNALELDDSALYLCASSSGLEAFFGQGTRLTVV.

This chain links TRBV7-9 with TRBJ2-2; weak D call: TRBD1 (6 bases). CDR3 size: 16 residues. The V gene lost 0 bases and the J gene lost 3 bases, with 11 bases spanning the gap. In germline, CDR1 is SEHNR, CDR2 FQNEAQ (reference sequence). In nucleotides, the CDR3 is TGTGCCAGCAGCTTAGCGGTACAGGGCTACACCGGGGAGCTGTTTTTT. Protein product: CASSLAVQGYTGELFF. The full variable domain, its missing parts supplied by reference TRBV7-9 and TRBJ2-2, is DTGVSQNPRHKITKRGQNVTFRCDPISEHNRLYWYRQTLGQGPEFLTYFQNEAQLEKSRLLSDRFSAERPKGSFSTLEIQRTEQGDSAMYLCASSLAVQGYTGELFFGEGSRLTVL.

This chain joins TRBV7-9 and TRBJ2-1; unclear D gene. Germline values: CDR1 SEHNR, CDR2 FQNEAQ (reference sequence). There are 15 residues in the CDR3. Trimming stripped 4 bases from V and 5 bases from J, with 15 bases between. The CDR3 DNA follows: TGTGCCAGCAGCTCCCCAAATCCTGGTGACAATGAGCAGTTCTTC. It translates to CASSSPNPGDNEQFF.

The J gene is TRBJ2-2, the V gene TRBV27; TRBD1 matches at 7 bases. This CDR3 has 15 residues. V shed 2 bases, J shed 4 bases, and the junction held 4 bases outside the gene matches. CDR1 and CDR2 (germline): MNHEY, SMNVEV (reference sequence). The CDR3 protein is CASSLRTGGTGELFF. CDR3 nucleotides: TGTGCCAGCAGTTTAAGGACAGGAGGCACCGGGGAGCTGTTTTTT.

This clone was recorded once. V is TRBV29-1 and J is TRBJ2-1; D is possibly TRBD1 (5 bases). Germline V gene sequence: CDR1 SQVTM, CDR2 ANQGSEA. The CDR3 is 13 residues long. The V end was cut by 5 bases, the J end by 4 bases, with 12 bases between. This CDR3 is CSVRGRVYNEQFF. Written as DNA, the CDR3 is TGCAGCGTTAGGGGCAGGGTATACAATGAGCAGTTCTTC.

The rearrangement links TRBV19 to TRBJ1-6, with 9 bases that match TRBD1. This CDR3 is 15 amino acids long. The V segment lost 10 bases and the J segment 7 bases; nucleotides outside the gene matches: 11. Germline values: CDR1 LNHDA, CDR2 SQIVND (reference sequence). CDR3 in amino acids: CATTYTGGVNSPLHF. For the CDR3, the DNA is TGTGCCACCACATATACAGGGGGCGTCAATTCACCCCTCCACTTT.